This T cell receptor (beta chain) was captured in a study of blood T cell repertoires in COVID-19. Overall study: Spain, Italy and the United States supplied samples that represented acute and convalescent COVID-19.

Source study methods: Amplification with reference gene primers provided the estimates of nucleated cell counts. Assay used: immunoSEQ multiplex PCR; TCRdb lists only in-frame clones, some missing. V, J and clone size are those of that table, while D and trimming were read from the DNA. The sample shows roughly 120,000 clones, around nine tenths of them seen only once. The CDR3 is 13 amino acids. V lost 5 bases, J lost 0 bases, and 2 bases stayed unmatched. Germline CDR1 SGHKS, CDR2 YYEKEE (reference sequence). This clone was recorded many times. Sequenced sample: peripheral blood. The chain couples TRBV5-5 to TRBJ2-7, with TRBD1 identical over 7 bases. The TCR comes from a man aged 50 or older with active COVID-19. The CDR3 DNA reads as TGTGCCAGCAGGGACAGGAGCTCCTACGAGCAGTACTTC. Its translation is CASRDRSSYEQYF.